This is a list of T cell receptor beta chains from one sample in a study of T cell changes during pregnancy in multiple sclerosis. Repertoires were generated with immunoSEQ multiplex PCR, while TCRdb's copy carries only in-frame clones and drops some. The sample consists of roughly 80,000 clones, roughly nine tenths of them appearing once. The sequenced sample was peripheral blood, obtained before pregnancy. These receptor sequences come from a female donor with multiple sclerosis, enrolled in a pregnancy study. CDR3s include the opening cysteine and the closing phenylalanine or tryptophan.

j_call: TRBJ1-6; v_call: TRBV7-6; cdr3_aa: CASGETGYNSPLHF
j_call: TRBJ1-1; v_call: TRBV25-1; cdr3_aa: CASTQGGEAFF
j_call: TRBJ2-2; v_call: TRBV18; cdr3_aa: CASSPFEIGALLNTGELFF
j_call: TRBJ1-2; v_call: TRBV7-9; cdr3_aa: CASSPPGQEIFSYGYTF
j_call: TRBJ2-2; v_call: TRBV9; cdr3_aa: CASSPGQGTGELFF
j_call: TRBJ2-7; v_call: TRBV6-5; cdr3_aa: CASKKDRTGEQYF
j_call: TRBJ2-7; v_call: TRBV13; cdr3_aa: CASSLGRSQYEQYF
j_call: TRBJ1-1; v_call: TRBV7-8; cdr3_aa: CASSSDRDTEAFF
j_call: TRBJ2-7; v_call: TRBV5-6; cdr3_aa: CASSLRGQGDLLLDYEQYF
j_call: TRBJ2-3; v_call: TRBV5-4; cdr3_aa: CASSPSPGGAGSGTDTQYF
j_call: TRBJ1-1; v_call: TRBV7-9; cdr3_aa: CASSPTGGGTEAFF
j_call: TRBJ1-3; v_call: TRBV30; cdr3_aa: CAWARDRGIGYSGNTIYF
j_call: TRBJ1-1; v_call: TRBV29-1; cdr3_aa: CSVGGTPNTEAFF
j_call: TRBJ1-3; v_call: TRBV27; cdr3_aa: CASSLTGQSSGNTIYF
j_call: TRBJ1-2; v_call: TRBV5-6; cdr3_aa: CASSEDRGLGYTF
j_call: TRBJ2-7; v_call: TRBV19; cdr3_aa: CASSQMPGATYEQYF
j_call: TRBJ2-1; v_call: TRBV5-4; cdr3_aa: CASSLVLAGGYNEQFF
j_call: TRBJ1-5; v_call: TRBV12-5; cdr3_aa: CASGLARTGGGGNQPQHF
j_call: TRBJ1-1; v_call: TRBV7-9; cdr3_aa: CASSFRDGQNTEAFF
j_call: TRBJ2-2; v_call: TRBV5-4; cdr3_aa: CASSLAVQGNTGELFF
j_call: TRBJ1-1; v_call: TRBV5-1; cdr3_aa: CASSLGQGGSDAFF
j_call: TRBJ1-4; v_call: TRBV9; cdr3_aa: CASSDGTDEKLFF
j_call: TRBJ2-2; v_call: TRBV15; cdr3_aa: CATSRDLDRDPSGELFF
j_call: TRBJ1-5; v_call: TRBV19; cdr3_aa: CASSIARGRNQPQHF
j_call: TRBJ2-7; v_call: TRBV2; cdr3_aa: CASKTGEQYF
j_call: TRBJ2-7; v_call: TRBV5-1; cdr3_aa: CASSLVGASYEQYF
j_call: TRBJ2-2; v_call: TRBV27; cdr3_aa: CASSLGAAFGELFF
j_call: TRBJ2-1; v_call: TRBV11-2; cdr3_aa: CASSLLPLSDNEQFF
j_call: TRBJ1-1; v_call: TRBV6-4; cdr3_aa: CASSVDINTEAFF